These 5 T cell receptor beta chains originate from one sample sequenced in a study of human T cells and chemical hapten exposure. The time point here: healthy volunteer bleed at 6 weeks. It was unfractionated whole blood from which total RNA was extracted. Each CDR3 protein gets one entry after TCRdb re-called the RACE reads with MiXCR. The table lists some 65,000 distinct CDR3 sequences, 5.5% to 7.5% of them singletons, with 3% to 4% in the top ten. Sequenced: whole blood. These receptors were collected from a female donor in good health. Some clones in this sample may be carry-over from other donors' samples.

There are a few counts of this clonotype. The genes are TRBV27 and TRBJ2-7; possibly TRBD2 for D (6 bases). Trimming removed 7 bases at V and 2 bases at J, with 24 bases between. The CDR3 sequence is 17 residues long. From germline, CDR1 is MNHEY and CDR2 SMNVEV (reference sequence). The CDR3 DNA sequence: TGTGCCAGCACTCCTTCCTCCTCTAGCGCCCAACCCTACGAGCAGTACTTC. Protein: CASTPSSSSAQPYEQYF.

This clonotype was recorded many times. The chain links TRBV6-4 to TRBJ2-1; TRBD1 is a possible D gene (6 bases). In germline, CDR1 is MRHNA, CDR2 SNTAGT. The CDR3 runs 15 residues. The V and J ends lost 6 bases and 2 bases respectively, with 14 bases between them. CDR3 region: CASSTGTQAYNEQFF. CDR3 bases: TGTGCCAGCAGCACCGGGACACAGGCCTACAATGAGCAGTTCTTC.

This clonotype was observed a handful of times. J is TRBJ1-2 and V is TRBV6-5; the D gene is possibly TRBD1 (6 bases). Trimming removed 6 bases from V and 0 bases from J, with 17 bases in between. The germline CDR1 and CDR2 sequences are MNHEY and SVGAGI. CDR3 size: 16 residues. The CDR3 loop is CASSSTGQPTNYGYTF. In DNA, the CDR3 is TGTGCCAGCAGCTCCACTGGACAGCCTACTAACTATGGCTACACCTTC.

This clonotype was found many times. The V and J genes are TRBV18 and TRBJ1-4; unclear D gene. V was shortened by 1 base and J by 4 bases, with 10 bases between the two germline ends. Germline-derived CDR1 and CDR2 are KGHSH and LQKENI. The CDR3 sequence is 15 residues long. CDR3 sequence reads: CASSPLSGNNEKLFF. The CDR3 DNA reads TGTGCCAGCTCACCACTATCCGGCAATAATGAAAAACTGTTTTTT.

This clonotype was observed at least ten times. The J gene is TRBJ2-6, the V gene TRBV12-3 or TRBV12-4; D remains unclear. Trimming removed 7 bases from V and 0 bases from J, with 4 bases in between. This CDR3 comprises 13 residues. CDR3 sequence: CASILSGANVLTF. The CDR3 region has the DNA TGTGCCAGCATCCTCTCTGGGGCCAACGTCCTGACTTTC.